This T cell receptor (beta chain) was obtained from a study of radiotherapy plus CTLA-4 blockade in lung cancer. Study observations and caveats: The best prediction of response reportedly came from early blood T cell clone dynamics, with interferon-beta. Tumor-derived TCR clones expanded in blood after radiotherapy plus ipilimumab.

The table came from immunoSEQ multiplex PCR; TCRdb's copy has only in-frame clones and leaves some out. The table records 50,000 to 65,000 clones, around 80% of them present only once. Germline V gene data show CDR1 as MGHDK and CDR2 as SYGVNS. This CDR3 has 15 residues. V lost 5 bases to trimming and J lost 7 bases, with 21 bases between them. To note about this clone: As yet, its antigen is unknown.

The material sequenced was peripheral blood, taken from a patient treated with radiotherapy plus ipilimumab. The TCR comes from a human donor with non-small cell lung cancer whose response to radiotherapy plus ipilimumab could not be evaluated. The chain has TRBV25-1 and TRBJ2-7; a possible D gene is TRBD1 (5 bases). The CDR3 coding sequence is TGTGCCAGCAGTCAGGACACCTTCCTTATTACGGAGCAGTACTTC. It specifies CASSQDTFLITEQYF.